These 31 T cell receptor beta chains share one sample of origin, sequenced in a study of OX40 agonist ivuxolimab in advanced cancers. Some clones are missing from TCRdb's copy, which holds only in-frame ones; the method was immunoSEQ multiplex PCR. The sample includes 65,000 to 80,000 clones, over 80% of them seen just once. Sequencing was performed on CD4+ or CD8+ T cells sorted from blood, taken in a trial of the OX40 agonist ivuxolimab. The receptor set was obtained from an adult with an advanced solid tumor such as melanoma, head and neck, liver or kidney cancer.

This clone was observed once. The gene calls are TRBV27 and TRBJ2-5; D gene ambiguous. The CDR3 extends over 15 amino acids. Germline V gene sequence: CDR1 MNHEY, CDR2 SMNVEV (reference sequence). Trimming shortened V by 2 bases and J by 3 bases, and 13 bases separated the two germline ends. The CDR3 coding sequence is TGTGCCAGCAGTTTAAGAGGCTCTCGGGAAGAGACCCAGTACTTC. The encoded protein is CASSLRGSREETQYF.

Here the CDR3 reads CASSLERGPLNEQFF. The CDR3 region has the DNA TGTGCCAGCAGCTTAGAAAGGGGACCACTCAATGAGCAGTTCTTC. The V and J genes are TRBV11-2 and TRBJ2-1; D could derive from TRBD1 or TRBD2 (5 bases each). CDR1 SGHAT and CDR2 FQNNGV come from the germline V gene. The ends were cut back, 0 bases at V and 6 bases at J, with 12 bases in the middle. The CDR3 totals 15 residues.

For the CDR3, the DNA is TGTGCCAGCAGTGAACGGGGGGTACGGGGCTACACCTTC. As protein: CASSERGVRGYTF. The rearrangement links TRBV2 to TRBJ1-2, with D perhaps TRBD1 (5 bases). The CDR3 has 13 residues. V gave up 2 bases and J gave up 8 bases, with 12 bases separating them. Looked up from germline, CDR1 is SNHLY and CDR2 is FYNNEI.

The chain recombines TRBV11-1 with TRBJ2-2, with 8 bases lining up with TRBD2. Germline V gene sequence: CDR1 SGHAT, CDR2 FQDESV (reference sequence). This CDR3 is built from 15 residues. Trimming took 6 bases from V and 5 from J; bases not matched to a gene: 8. The CDR3 spells CASSQRERSTGELFF. DNA of the CDR3: TGTGCCAGCAGTCAGCGGGAGAGGTCGACCGGGGAGCTGTTTTTT.

The chain uses TRBV19 and TRBJ1-5; D gene unclear. Trimming took 5 bases from V and 0 from J, leaving 20 bases between them. The CDR3 has 18 residues. Germline CDR1 and CDR2: LNHDA and SQIVND (reference sequence). The CDR3 here is CASSPGVRLGYSNQPQHF. CDR3 nucleotides: TGTGCCAGTAGTCCGGGAGTAAGATTGGGTTATAGCAATCAGCCCCAGCATTTT.

This chain uses TRBV5-1 with TRBJ2-7, with D unresolved. Germline loops: CDR1 SGHRS, CDR2 YFSETQ. Trimming pared 10 bases from V and 2 bases from J, leaving 19 bases between. The CDR3 has 14 amino acids. Here the CDR3 reads CARPPGDPTYEQYF. The CDR3 DNA is TGCGCCCGTCCACCTGGCGACCCAACCTACGAGCAGTACTTC.

This sequence joins TRBV11-3 and TRBJ2-1; D is perhaps TRBD2 (5 bases). CDR1 SGHNT and CDR2 YENEEA come from the germline V gene. V was cut by 1 base and J by 2 bases, with 6 bases left in between. This CDR3 contains 14 residues. CDR3 sequence reads: CASSLGRAYNEQFF. The CDR3 DNA reads TGTGCCAGCAGCTTAGGGCGGGCCTACAATGAGCAGTTCTTC. Using reference TRBV11-3 and TRBJ2-1 for the parts outside the CDR3, the full variable domain is EAGVVQSPRYKIIEKKQPVAFWCNPISGHNTLYWYLQNLGQGPELLIRYENEEAVDDSQLPKDRFSAERLKGVDSTLKIQPAELGDSAVYLCASSLGRAYNEQFFGPGTRLTVL.

V and J are TRBV28 and TRBJ2-2; D is undetermined. Trimming pared 5 bases from V and 3 bases from J, leaving 16 bases between. Germline values: CDR1 MDHEN, CDR2 SYDVKM. CDR3 length: 16 residues. CDR3 DNA: TGTGCCAGCAGTGCACGACGGTACCTGGACACCGGGGAGCTGTTTTTT. Encoded protein: CASSARRYLDTGELFF.

CDR3 coding DNA: TGTGCCAGCAACATGGGGACGGTTGAAAAACTGTTTTTT. Translation: CASNMGTVEKLFF. The chain combines TRBV2 with TRBJ1-4, with TRBD1 as a possible D gene (5 bases). The CDR3 is 13 amino acids. Trimming stripped 7 bases from V and 7 bases from J, with 13 bases between. The germline CDR1 and CDR2 sequences are SNHLY and FYNNEI.

V is TRBV11-3 and J is TRBJ2-6, with D unclear. Germline V gene lookup returns CDR1 SGHNT and CDR2 YENEEA. This CDR3 region has 14 residues. V lost 1 base and J 4 bases, leaving 5 bases between the germline ends. This CDR3 reads CASSLVTGANVLTF. The CDR3 DNA reads as TGTGCCAGCAGCTTAGTGACCGGGGCCAACGTCCTGACTTTC.

This chain connects TRBV6-1 to TRBJ2-7, with 7 bases lining up with TRBD2. V shed 4 bases, J shed 4 bases, and the junction held 7 bases outside the gene matches. The V gene's germline CDR1 is MNHNS and CDR2 SASEGT. CDR3 size: 14 residues. This chain's CDR3 is CASSGGRIVYEQYF. Written as DNA, the CDR3 is TGTGCCAGCAGTGGCGGGAGAATTGTTTACGAGCAGTACTTC.

This chain connects TRBV7-2 to TRBJ2-3; D call uncertain. Trimming shortened V by 6 bases and J by 2 bases, and 6 bases separated the two germline ends. CDR3 length equals 12 residues. Per germline, CDR1 SGHTA and CDR2 FQGNSA. DNA for the CDR3: TGTGCCAGCAGGCTAACCACAGATACGCAGTATTTT. Its protein product is CASRLTTDTQYF.

CDR3 sequence reads: CSAVRRRQGADGYTF. The CDR3 DNA reads as TGCAGCGCTGTCAGACGAAGACAGGGGGCGGATGGCTACACCTTC. The chain links TRBV29-1 to TRBJ1-2; 10 positions match TRBD1. CDR1 and CDR2 from the germline V gene are SQVTM and ANQGSEA. There are 15 residues in the CDR3. Trimming took 7 bases from V and 6 from J; bases not matched to a gene: 14.

The chain carries TRBV30 and TRBJ1-3; maybe TRBD1 (5 bases). Trimming cost V 1 base and J 0 bases, with 10 bases left between them. CDR3 length: 15 amino acids. Germline CDR1 GTSNPN, CDR2 SVGIG (reference sequence). CDR3 loop: CAWSDQGGSGNTIYF. CDR3 nucleotides: TGTGCCTGGAGTGATCAGGGTGGCTCTGGAAACACCATATATTTT.

This clone was observed a single time. The V call is TRBV5-1, the J call TRBJ2-7, with 8 bases aligning to TRBD2. Per germline, CDR1 SGHRS and CDR2 YFSETQ. J was trimmed by 2 bases and V by 4 bases; bases with no gene match: 11. The CDR3 loop spans 16 amino acids. CDR3 coding DNA: TGCGCCAGCAGCGGGGATCTAGCGGGCGGGACCTACGAGCAGTACTTC. Its translation is CASSGDLAGGTYEQYF.

The chain joins TRBV7-9 to TRBJ2-5; TRBD1 agrees at 9 bases. The J call is doubtful: the DNA matches TRBJ2-7 better. The CDR3 is 14 amino acids. Germline V CDR1 and CDR2: SEHNR, FQNEAQ (reference sequence). The CDR3 reads CASSLGTGFYEQYF. In DNA, the CDR3 is TGTGCCAGCAGCTTGGGGACAGGGTTCTACGAGCAGTACTTC.

This chain links TRBV18 with TRBJ2-7, with 7 bases aligning to TRBD1. Losses at the gene ends were 4 bases for V and 3 bases for J; bases not matched to a gene: 0. Germline CDR1 and CDR2: KGHSH and LQKENI. The CDR3 length is 12 residues. CDR3 bases: TGTGCCAGCTCACGACAGGGCTACGAGCAGTACTTC. This gives the protein CASSRQGYEQYF.

This chain uses TRBV7-2 with TRBJ1-2, with D possibly being TRBD1 (6 bases). Trimming removed 0 bases at V and 2 bases at J, with 10 bases between. CDR1 is SGHTA, CDR2 FQGNSA, per germline. The CDR3 is made up of 15 amino acids. The DNA for the CDR3 is TGTGCCAGCAGCTTAGCGCCAACAGGGAACTATGGCTACACCTTC. Translating gives CASSLAPTGNYGYTF.

The J gene is TRBJ2-1, the V gene TRBV19; 11 nucleotides agree with TRBD2. V lost 3 bases to trimming and J lost 10 bases; unmatched junction nucleotides: 5. Germline V gene data show CDR1 as LNHDA and CDR2 as SQIVND (reference sequence). The CDR3 has 14 amino acids. CDR3 DNA sequence: TGTGCCAGTAGTATGGGACTAGCGGTCGGAGAGCAGTTCTTC. Its translation is CASSMGLAVGEQFF.

In its sample, this clone was seen once. The chain joins TRBV7-3 to TRBJ2-2; D is ambiguous. Trimming removed 5 bases at V and 8 bases at J, with 12 bases between. Per the germline V gene, CDR1 is SGHTA and CDR2 is FQGTGA. The CDR3 is 13 residues long. Here the CDR3 reads CASSPKTVGELFF. In nucleotides, the CDR3 is TGTGCCAGCAGCCCGAAAACAGTTGGGGAGCTGTTTTTT.

The gene calls are TRBV28 and TRBJ2-3; D is perhaps TRBD2 (5 bases). The ends were cut back, 6 bases at V and 0 bases at J, with 13 bases in the middle. Germline-derived CDR1 and CDR2 are MDHEN and SYDVKM. The CDR3 covers 15 residues. The CDR3 loop is CASRPSRTSTDTQYF. CDR3 nucleotides: TGTGCCAGCAGACCGTCGAGGACTAGCACAGATACGCAGTATTTT.

The chain uses TRBV7-2 and TRBJ2-7; D is unclear. The CDR3 totals 15 residues. Trimming shortened V by 1 base and J by 3 bases, and 13 bases separated the two germline ends. Germline V gene sequence: CDR1 SGHTA, CDR2 FQGNSA. The CDR3 DNA sequence: TGTGCCAGCAGCTTAGACCCGGCCACTATCTACGAGCAGTACTTC. Its protein product is CASSLDPATIYEQYF.

The table lists this clone with a few counts. Compared with germline, one end of the junction differs, possibly owing to a read error. The V and J genes are TRBV19 and TRBJ1-1, with 7 bases matching TRBD1. The germline V gene has CDR1 LNHDA and CDR2 SQIVND (reference sequence). This CDR3 is 13 amino acids long. Here the CDR3 DNA reads TGTGCCAGTAGTATTGGGCGCTCTTCCGGGACAGCCTTT. Translation: CASSIGRSSGTAF.

This chain connects TRBV5-1 to TRBJ1-1, with a tentative D call TRBD1 (5 bases). The CDR3 extends over 16 amino acids. Germline V gene data show CDR1 as SGHRS and CDR2 as YFSETQ. V lost 0 bases and J 0 bases, leaving 12 bases between the germline ends. The CDR3 nucleotides are TGCGCCAGCAGCTTGGGCTGGGGGTCCCTGAACACTGAAGCTTTCTTT. It codes for CASSLGWGSLNTEAFF.

CDR3 in amino acids: CASSLNGGGETQYF. The CDR3 region has the DNA TGTGCCAGCAGTTTAAATGGGGGGGGCGAGACCCAGTACTTC. The gene calls are TRBV27 and TRBJ2-5; a weak D match, TRBD2 (7 bases). V lost 2 bases to trimming and J lost 5 bases, with 12 bases between them. This CDR3 comprises 14 residues. Germline values: CDR1 MNHEY, CDR2 SMNVEV (reference sequence).

This rearrangement joins TRBV21-1 to TRBJ2-7; the DNA was not compared with TRBD2, the D call given in the table. TRBV21-1 is classified as a pseudogene. The length of the CDR3 is 15 residues. As DNA, the CDR3 is TGTGCCAGCAGCCCAAGATCCGGAGGCACCTACGAGCAGTACTTC. The encoded protein is CASSPRSGGTYEQYF.

The V call is TRBV7-2, the J call TRBJ2-7, with TRBD2 matching over 11 bases. After removal of 5 bases from V and 3 bases from J, the junction contained 3 bases not matched to a gene. The germline CDR1 and CDR2 sequences are SGHTA and FQGNSA. The CDR3 extends over 14 amino acids. CDR3 protein: CASSLLAGGYEQYF. The CDR3 DNA reads TGTGCCAGCAGCCTTCTAGCGGGAGGCTACGAGCAGTACTTC.

This clone was detected only once. Other nucleotide sequences from this sample produce the same CDR3. In DNA, the CDR3 is TGTGCCTGGAGTGCGGGACTAGCAAGGAAGCAGTTCTTC. Translated: CAWSAGLARKQFF. The rearrangement links TRBV30 to TRBJ2-1, with TRBD2 matching over 9 bases. The CDR3 has 13 amino acids. The J segment lost 11 bases and the V segment lost 1 base, leaving 6 bases of the junction unmatched. Germline V lookup: CDR1 GTSNPN, CDR2 SVGIG (reference sequence).

This sequence joins TRBV30 and TRBJ2-5; 12 nucleotides agree with TRBD1. The J call may be mistaken, given a closer DNA end match to TRBJ2-7. This CDR3 comprises 14 residues. Germline CDR1 GTSNPN, CDR2 SVGIG (reference sequence). The CDR3, as DNA: TGTGCCTGGGAACCGGGACAGGGGGCGAGCGAGCAGTACTTC. This codes for CAWEPGQGASEQYF.

This chain joins TRBV19 and TRBJ1-5; the match to TRBD1 covers 11 bases. The CDR3 consists of 17 residues. The junction had 4 bases not matched to a gene; V was cut back by 3 bases and J by 0 bases. From germline, CDR1 is LNHDA and CDR2 SQIVND (reference sequence). Here the CDR3 DNA reads TGTGCCAGTAGTATGCGGGACAGGGGGAGTAGCAATCAGCCCCAGCATTTT. Translation: CASSMRDRGSSNQPQHF.

The J gene is TRBJ2-3, the V gene TRBV10-3; 11 bases map to TRBD1. CDR3 size: 15 residues. V dropped 2 bases and J dropped 4; count of bases not matched to a gene: 2. Germline CDR1 and CDR2: ENHRY and SYGVKD. The CDR3 bases are TGTGCCATCAGTGAGCGGGGACAGGGGGCAGATACGCAGTATTTT. It is translated as CAISERGQGADTQYF.